Detailed here is one T cell receptor beta chain. What it binds is unknown. The length of the CDR3 is 13 residues. V dropped 5 bases and J dropped 4 bases, with 11 bases sitting between them. Germline CDR1 is MNHNS and CDR2 is SASEGT. The entry originates in a study of post-analysis software for immune sequencing data. The study's findings and limits: Multiple sclerosis patients had significantly lower normalized Chao1 diversity than controls. Four or five TRBV segments were significantly more frequent in patients than in controls. TRBV5-6, TRBV5-1 and TRBV20-1 were among these segments. Strong co-clustering by F measure linked samples that shared a preparation batch.

TCR beta cDNA libraries included unique molecular identifiers. The authors obtained roughly 0.5 million cDNA molecules from roughly 1 to 10 million T cells. TCRdb re-analysed the PCR reads in MiXCR, keeping a single row per CDR3 protein. The sample carries 820,000 or so distinct CDR3 sequences, 53% recorded once. This rearrangement joins TRBV6-1 to TRBJ1-2; TRBD1 might be the D (5 bases). The sequencing input was blood. The sequence derives from a girl aged 10 to 17 with multiple sclerosis. Here the CDR3 DNA reads TGTGCCAGCAGTCGGACAACTAGCTATGGCTACACCTTC. Its protein product is CASSRTTSYGYTF.